These 2 T cell receptor beta chains share one sample of origin, sequenced in a study of beta chain features in type 1 diabetes. Since all of the isolated RNA was reverse transcribed, expressed TCRB transcripts were what got sequenced. This table comes from immunoSEQ multiplex PCR, and its TCRdb copy is limited to in-frame clones, with some not included. Of about 930,000 clones in the sample, about a sixth were seen once. Sample: naive CD4+ T cells from blood. The receptors stem from a woman aged 18-29 years in good health.

This clone was observed once. This chain connects TRBV9 to TRBJ1-3; 7 nucleotides agree with TRBD1. The CDR3 runs to 18 residues. Germline V gene lookup returns CDR1 SGDLS and CDR2 YYNGEE. V lost 3 bases to trimming and J lost 5 bases; unmatched junction nucleotides: 17. This CDR3 is CASSENRTPDRARNTIYF. CDR3 nucleotides: TGTGCCAGCAGCGAAAATCGTACTCCCGACAGGGCAAGAAACACCATATATTTT.

This clone has just a few counts. The V and J genes are TRBV5-4 and TRBJ2-1, with TRBD2 matching over 13 bases. Germline V gene sequence: CDR1 SGHNT, CDR2 YYREEE (reference sequence). The junction had 3 bases not matched to a gene; V was cut back by 0 bases and J by 9 bases. The length of the CDR3 is 15 residues. DNA of the CDR3: TGTGCCAGCAGCTTGGAACTAGCGGGAGGGGGTGAGCAGTTCTTC. This sequence encodes CASSLELAGGGEQFF.